This entry lists 17 T cell receptor beta chains sequenced from one sample in a study of beta chain features in type 1 diabetes. What was sequenced were expressed TCRB transcripts, since all of the isolated RNA had been reverse transcribed. This table comes from immunoSEQ multiplex PCR, and its TCRdb copy is limited to in-frame clones, with some not included. The data hold 120,000 to 150,000 clones, with approximately 10% observed a single time. The sample consisted of central memory CD4+ T cells from blood. Source of these receptors: a woman aged 40 to 50 in good health.

The CDR3 coding sequence is TGTGCCAGCAGCTCTTCGGGACAGGGGAGACACGCTTTCTTT. It encodes CASSSSGQGRHAFF. The chain links TRBV11-2 to TRBJ1-1, with 10 nucleotides matching TRBD1. V was clipped by 4 bases and J by 11 bases; unmatched bases: 10. The CDR3 contains 14 residues. The V gene's germline CDR1 is SGHAT and CDR2 FQNNGV.

The chain carries TRBV2 and TRBJ1-1; D call uncertain. V lost 0 bases and J lost 4, with 9 bases in between. The CDR3 length is 14 residues. Germline V lookup: CDR1 SNHLY, CDR2 FYNNEI. The CDR3 bases are TGTGCCAGCAGTGAAGCGCCGGTGTTCACTGAAGCTTTCTTT. It yields the protein CASSEAPVFTEAFF. Looking up the rest from reference TRBV2 and TRBJ1-1 gives the full variable domain: EPEVTQTPSHQVTQMGQEVILRCVPISNHLYFYWYRQILGQKVEFLVSFYNNEISEKSEIFDDQFSVERPDGSNFTLKIRSTKLEDSAMYFCASSEAPVFTEAFFGQGTRLTVV.

This clone was found a few times. The chain carries TRBV18 and TRBJ1-2; possibly TRBD1 for D (5 bases). CDR1 KGHSH and CDR2 LQKENI come from the germline V gene. With 4 bases removed from V and 6 bases from J, the gap between germline ends came to 6 bases. The CDR3 covers 11 residues. The CDR3, as DNA: TGTGCCAGCTCACAAGGGGATGGCTACACCTTC. Translating it yields CASSQGDGYTF.

The rearrangement joins TRBV5-4 to TRBJ2-1; 9 nucleotides align to TRBD1. The CDR3 runs to 16 residues. V trimming: 4 bases; J trimming: 0 bases; junction bases outside the gene matches: 5. Germline CDR1 SGHNT, CDR2 YYREEE (reference sequence). The CDR3 nucleotides read TGTGCCAGCAGCCTTAAGACAGGGGGCTCCTACAATGAGCAGTTCTTC. Its translation: CASSLKTGGSYNEQFF.

This clone was detected a few times. The V and J genes are TRBV2 and TRBJ1-2; 9 positions match TRBD1. This CDR3 contains 14 residues. The V segment lost 5 bases and the J segment 6 bases; nucleotides outside the gene matches: 7. The germline CDR1 and CDR2 sequences are SNHLY and FYNNEI. The CDR3 nucleotides read TGTGCCAGCAGTCTACAGGGGGCTATGGATGGCTACACCTTC. Amino acid sequence: CASSLQGAMDGYTF.

This clone was recorded a few times. The chain links TRBV7-6 to TRBJ1-5, with 7 nucleotides matching TRBD1. The CDR3 totals 16 residues. The germline gives CDR1 SGHVS, CDR2 FNYEAQ. V was pared by 4 bases and J by 1 base, with 7 bases of the junction left unmatched. CDR3 bases: TGTGCCAGCAGCTCGCTTAGGGGGCCGAGCAATCAGCCCCAGCATTTT. Amino acid sequence: CASSSLRGPSNQPQHF.

V and J are TRBV27 and TRBJ2-3; D might be TRBD1 (6 bases). In germline, CDR1 is MNHEY, CDR2 SMNVEV (reference sequence). The length of the CDR3 is 14 residues. The V and J ends lost 7 bases and 6 bases respectively, with 17 bases between them. Here the CDR3 DNA reads TGTGCCAGCAAAATTAACAGGGTGGGGGATACGCAGTATTTT. Its translation is CASKINRVGDTQYF.

This clone was found a few times. This sequence joins TRBV12-5 and TRBJ2-2; 13 nucleotides agree with TRBD2. The junction had 5 bases not matched to a gene; V was cut back by 5 bases and J by 5 bases. CDR1 is LGHNT, CDR2 FRNRAP, per germline. The CDR3 consists of 16 residues. Here the CDR3 DNA reads TGTGCTAGTGGTCCGCAGACTAGCGGGGGGACCGGGGAGCTGTTTTTT. Translated, it gives CASGPQTSGGTGELFF.

In the case of this clone: One end of the junction fails to match germline, which may point to a read error. The chain employs TRBV7-2 and TRBJ2-1; TRBD2 agrees at 8 bases. CDR3 length equals 11 residues. CDR1 and CDR2 from the germline V gene are SGHTA and FQGNSA. CDR3: CASSFRGGWVF. As DNA, the CDR3 is TGTGCCAGCAGCTTTCGGGGGGGATGGGTCTTC.

This clone showed up many times. This chain joins TRBV4-1 and TRBJ2-1, with 12 bases fitting TRBD2. Germline CDR1 MGHRA, CDR2 YSYEKL. J gave up 8 bases and V 4 bases, and 9 bases lay outside the gene matches. The CDR3 spans 16 residues. DNA for the CDR3: TGCGCCAGCAGCCCCCTAGCGGGGGGGCTAAACGATGAGCAGTTCTTC. It specifies CASSPLAGGLNDEQFF.

This rearrangement joins TRBV11-2 to TRBJ2-3; a weak D match, TRBD2 (6 bases). The CDR3 length is 15 residues. Germline V gene lookup returns CDR1 SGHAT and CDR2 FQNNGV. Trimming cost V 4 bases and J 0 bases, with 11 bases left between them. The CDR3 DNA reads as TGTGCCAGCAGCTCCCAGCGGGTCAGCACAGATACGCAGTATTTT. It specifies CASSSQRVSTDTQYF.

The chain joins TRBV10-3 to TRBJ2-7; D is ambiguous. V dropped 11 bases and J dropped 2 bases, with 10 bases sitting between them. From germline, CDR1 is ENHRY and CDR2 SYGVKD. The CDR3 loop spans 11 amino acids. Here the CDR3 reads CASRGAYEQYF. Written as DNA, the CDR3 is TGTGCCTCACGAGGCGCCTACGAGCAGTACTTC.

This clone was seen at least ten times. The V gene is TRBV7-7, the J gene TRBJ2-3; TRBD2 aligns across 10 bases. Unmatched junction bases numbered 3, after V lost 3 bases and J lost 0 bases. The germline gives CDR1 SSHAT, CDR2 FNYEAQ (reference sequence). The length of the CDR3 is 16 residues. The CDR3 DNA reads as TGTGCCAGCAGCTTGCTAGCGGGGGCTAGCACAGATACGCAGTATTTT. Translated, it gives CASSLLAGASTDTQYF.

This clone was found a few times. This sequence joins TRBV5-4 and TRBJ1-5, with D hard to call. Trimming cost V 4 bases and J 2 bases, with 13 bases left between them. CDR3 size: 15 residues. The germline V gene encodes CDR1 SGHNT and CDR2 YYREEE (reference sequence). The CDR3: CASSQDLAGNQPQHF. DNA for the CDR3: TGTGCCAGCAGCCAAGATCTGGCAGGCAATCAGCCCCAGCATTTT.

The rearrangement uses TRBV2 and TRBJ2-3; TRBD2 agrees at 9 bases. Germline values: CDR1 SNHLY, CDR2 FYNNEI. The V segment lost 7 bases and the J segment 2 bases; nucleotides outside the gene matches: 7. This CDR3 comprises 15 residues. The CDR3 loop reads CASMTGLASTDTQYF. The DNA for the CDR3 is TGTGCCAGCATGACAGGACTAGCGTCCACAGATACGCAGTATTTT.

This clone occurred a few times. The chain couples TRBV18 to TRBJ1-1; 7 bases align to TRBD1. Germline CDR1 KGHSH, CDR2 LQKENI. There are 12 residues in the CDR3. Losses at the gene ends were 3 bases for V and 8 bases for J; bases not matched to a gene: 3. The CDR3 region is CASSPPDREAFF. The CDR3 DNA is TGTGCCAGCTCACCTCCGGACAGGGAAGCTTTCTTT.

The V call is TRBV11-1, the J call TRBJ1-1, with 8 bases identical to TRBD1. The CDR3 runs 15 residues. The germline V gene encodes CDR1 SGHAT and CDR2 FQDESV (reference sequence). After removal of 5 bases from V and 5 bases from J, the junction contained 10 bases not matched to a gene. The CDR3 sequence is CASSPMTGAVTEAFF. The CDR3 DNA reads TGTGCCAGCAGCCCAATGACAGGGGCGGTGACTGAAGCTTTCTTT.